Shown below are 27 T cell receptor beta chains from a single sample sequenced in a study of beta chain features in type 1 diabetes. As every portion of the isolated RNA was reverse transcribed, the sequencing read expressed TCRB transcripts. Assay used: immunoSEQ multiplex PCR; TCRdb lists only in-frame clones, some missing. The top ten hold about 0.045% of the sample, which has some 360,000 clones, 20% seen once. Sequenced sample: naive CD4+ T cells from blood. The receptors were gathered from a woman aged 18-30 years in good health.

This clone was observed a handful of times. J is TRBJ2-5 and V is TRBV29-1, with a possible D match to TRBD2 (6 bases). V dropped 6 bases and J dropped 3 bases, with 14 bases sitting between them. Germline CDR1 reads SQVTM; CDR2 reads ANQGSEA. This CDR3 comprises 13 residues. The CDR3 nucleotides are TGCAGCGTGTTAGCGGCCACAAAAGAGACCCAGTACTTC. This translates into CSVLAATKETQYF.

In this sample, this clone turned up a few times. The V call is TRBV2, the J call TRBJ2-3, with 11 bases that match TRBD2. This CDR3 has 14 residues. The trim removed 7 bases at V and 9 bases at J, leaving 9 bases unmatched. Germline V gene data show CDR1 as SNHLY and CDR2 as FYNNEI. The CDR3 region is CASTGTSGLDTQYF. CDR3 sequence (DNA): TGTGCCAGCACGGGGACTAGCGGATTAGACACGCAGTATTTT.

This clone was detected only a few times. The CDR3 sequence is CASSLGTSGRLTYEQYF. DNA of the CDR3: TGCGCCAGCAGCTTGGGGACTAGCGGGAGATTGACCTACGAGCAGTACTTC. V and J are TRBV5-1 and TRBJ2-7; TRBD2 matches 13 bases. The V and J ends lost 0 bases and 2 bases, in that order; junction bases with no gene match: 5. Germline CDR1 and CDR2: SGHRS and YFSETQ. This CDR3 contains 17 residues.

The J gene is TRBJ1-1, the V gene TRBV5-1, with D unresolved. Germline V CDR1 and CDR2: SGHRS, YFSETQ. V was cut by 4 bases and J by 0 bases, with 7 bases left in between. CDR3 length: 13 amino acids. Written as DNA, the CDR3 is TGCGCCAGCAGCGCAGGTATGAACACTGAAGCTTTCTTT. It codes for CASSAGMNTEAFF.

This chain joins TRBV5-1 and TRBJ2-3; TRBD2 is a possible D gene (5 bases). Per germline, CDR1 SGHRS and CDR2 YFSETQ. Deletions cut 4 bases from V and 5 bases from J, with 8 bases between. This CDR3 contains 12 residues. The chain's CDR3 is CASSGGRDTQYF. The CDR3, as DNA: TGCGCCAGCAGCGGTGGGAGAGATACGCAGTATTTT.

This clone showed up just a few times. J is TRBJ2-4 and V is TRBV13; 9 bases map to TRBD1. In germline, CDR1 is PRHDT, CDR2 FYEKMQ (reference sequence). J gave up 0 bases and V 4 bases, and 10 bases lay outside the gene matches. This CDR3 is built from 18 residues. DNA for the CDR3: TGTGCCAGCAGCTCGTCCCGGGACAGGGCCCAAGCCAAAAACATTCAGTACTTC. Amino acids: CASSSSRDRAQAKNIQYF.

This clone occurred a few times. V gene TRBV7-3 combines with J gene TRBJ2-1; D is ambiguous. V was clipped by 5 bases and J by 5 bases, with 7 bases between them. CDR1 and CDR2 from the germline V gene are SGHTA and FQGTGA. The CDR3 runs to 12 residues. The CDR3 loop reads CASSPNHNEQFF. The CDR3 coding sequence is TGTGCCAGCAGCCCAAATCACAATGAGCAGTTCTTC.

CDR3 loop: CASSLPLAGVDEQFF. DNA for the CDR3: TGTGCCAGCAGTTTACCGCTAGCGGGAGTGGATGAGCAGTTCTTC. The V call is TRBV28, the J call TRBJ2-1; 10 bases map to TRBD2. The CDR3 has 15 amino acids. The germline CDR1 and CDR2 sequences are MDHEN and SYDVKM. Trimming removed 2 bases from V and 8 bases from J; junction bases left unmatched: 6.

This chain connects TRBV9 to TRBJ2-5, with TRBD2 as a possible D gene (6 bases). The CDR3 length is 14 residues. CDR1 SGDLS and CDR2 YYNGEE come from the germline V gene. The ends were cut back, 0 bases at V and 4 bases at J, with 10 bases in the middle. The CDR3 DNA follows: TGTGCCAGCAGCGTAGGCGGGGATCGAGAGACCCAGTACTTC. This translates into CASSVGGDRETQYF. Using reference TRBV9 and TRBJ2-5 for the parts outside the CDR3, the full variable domain is DSGVTQTPKHLITATGQRVTLRCSPRSGDLSVYWYQQSLDQGLQFLIQYYNGEERAKGNILERFSAQQFPDLHSELNLSSLELGDSALYFCASSVGGDRETQYFGPGTRLLVL.

This clone was seen a handful of times. The chain recombines TRBV19 with TRBJ2-3; TRBD1 matches at 9 bases. CDR3 length equals 13 residues. The germline gives CDR1 LNHDA, CDR2 SQIVND (reference sequence). J was trimmed by 5 bases and V by 8 bases; bases with no gene match: 5. CDR3: CASGDRDGDTQYF. The CDR3 DNA follows: TGTGCCAGTGGGGACAGGGATGGAGATACGCAGTATTTT.

This clone has only a few counts. At one boundary the junction diverges from the germline segment, which might be a read error. The J gene is TRBJ1-5, the V gene TRBV7-7; 10 bases map to TRBD1. CDR1 is SSHAT, CDR2 FNYEAQ, per germline (reference sequence). The CDR3 totals 16 residues. CDR3 bases: TGTGCTAGCAGATCATTCGGGGGACAGGGGAATCAGCCCCAGCATTTT. This sequence encodes CASRSFGGQGNQPQHF.

DNA of the CDR3: TGTGCCAGCAGCGCGGGACAGGGGAGGGGCTACACCTTC. Residues: CASSAGQGRGYTF. The chain joins TRBV7-9 to TRBJ1-2; 10 bases fit TRBD1. Germline V lookup: CDR1 SEHNR, CDR2 FQNEAQ (reference sequence). This CDR3 is built from 13 residues. V lost 5 bases, J lost 8 bases, and 5 bases stayed unmatched.

The genes are TRBV7-9 and TRBJ1-5, with D possibly being TRBD1 (5 bases). This CDR3 is built from 16 residues. V gave up 5 bases and J gave up 2 bases, with 16 bases separating them. Germline-derived CDR1 and CDR2 are SEHNR and FQNEAQ (reference sequence). The CDR3 coding sequence is TGTGCCAGCAGCCTCTCGACCACGGGGGGCAATCAGCCCCAGCATTTT. Its protein is CASSLSTTGGNQPQHF.

The V gene is TRBV7-2, the J gene TRBJ2-6, with D unresolved. The CDR3 contains 17 residues. Trimming pared 4 bases from V and 0 bases from J, leaving 13 bases between. Looked up from germline, CDR1 is SGHTA and CDR2 is FQGNSA. CDR3 sequence: CASSYKRVSSGANVLTF. The CDR3 DNA follows: TGTGCCAGCAGCTACAAACGGGTCTCCTCTGGGGCCAACGTCCTGACTTTC.

This clone has more than one count but fewer than ten. The chain is built from TRBV5-4 and TRBJ2-5; 7 positions match TRBD2. This CDR3 has 15 residues. V dropped 0 bases and J dropped 3; count of bases not matched to a gene: 5. CDR1 is SGHNT and CDR2 is YYREEE in the germline V gene (reference sequence). The CDR3 DNA is TGTGCCAGCAGCTTGGTTTCGGGGAGGGAAGAGACCCAGTACTTC. Amino acids: CASSLVSGREETQYF.

This clone occurred a few times. This chain joins TRBV30 and TRBJ2-1; weak D call: TRBD2 (7 bases). This CDR3 has 12 amino acids. The V gene's germline CDR1 is GTSNPN and CDR2 SVGIG (reference sequence). The V and J ends lost 5 bases and 6 bases respectively, with 11 bases between them. CDR3 sequence: CAWEGGGNEQFF. CDR3 nucleotides: TGTGCCTGGGAGGGAGGGGGCAATGAGCAGTTCTTC.

This clone was counted only a few times. This rearrangement joins TRBV12-5 to TRBJ2-5; 7 bases align to TRBD2. J lost 5 bases, V lost 11 bases, and 5 bases had no gene match. The CDR3 length is 11 residues. Per the germline V gene, CDR1 is LGHNT and CDR2 is FRNRAP. The CDR3 region is CASLARETQYF. The CDR3, as DNA: TGTGCTTCACTAGCGAGGGAGACCCAGTACTTC.

The chain carries TRBV2 and TRBJ2-1, with TRBD1 matching over 7 bases. The CDR3 extends over 15 amino acids. V gave up 8 bases and J gave up 5 bases; unmatched junction bases: 12. Looked up from germline, CDR1 is SNHLY and CDR2 is FYNNEI. The CDR3 sequence is CASSQDRQVNNEQFF. The CDR3 coding sequence is TGTGCCAGCTCCCAGGACAGGCAGGTTAACAATGAGCAGTTCTTC. Complete variable domain (other parts from reference TRBV2 and TRBJ2-1): EPEVTQTPSHQVTQMGQEVILRCVPISNHLYFYWYRQILGQKVEFLVSFYNNEISEKSEIFDDQFSVERPDGSNFTLKIRSTKLEDSAMYFCASSQDRQVNNEQFFGPGTRLTVL.

A few counts support this clone. V usage is TRBV7-8 and J usage is TRBJ2-3; D might be TRBD2 (5 bases). Trimming removed 6 bases at V and 2 bases at J, with 15 bases between. The germline V gene encodes CDR1 SGHVS and CDR2 FQNEAQ. The CDR3 totals 15 residues. The CDR3 DNA reads TGTGCCAGCAGTCTAGCCAGCCCTAACACAGATACGCAGTATTTT. Its protein is CASSLASPNTDTQYF.

V and J are TRBV7-2 and TRBJ1-2; TRBD1 aligns across 7 bases. CDR1 and CDR2 from the germline V gene are SGHTA and FQGNSA. This CDR3 has 12 residues. V trimming: 4 bases; J trimming: 8 bases; junction bases outside the gene matches: 4. CDR3 bases: TGTGCCAGCAGCTCGCAGGGGGTCGGCTACACCTTC. Protein sequence: CASSSQGVGYTF.

This clone turned up a few times. The chain carries TRBV5-4 and TRBJ2-7, with TRBD1 matching 8 bases. Germline V gives CDR1 SGHNT, CDR2 YYREEE (reference sequence). Trimming took 3 bases from V and 1 from J; bases not matched to a gene: 6. CDR3 length equals 15 residues. The chain's CDR3 is CASSSTGDRSYEQYF. Written as DNA, the CDR3 is TGTGCCAGCAGCTCGACTGGGGACAGGTCCTACGAGCAGTACTTC.

The chain joins TRBV28 to TRBJ1-1; D unclear. Trimming took 8 bases from V and 1 from J, leaving 11 bases between them. The CDR3 extends over 13 amino acids. CDR1 and CDR2 from the germline V gene are MDHEN and SYDVKM. The CDR3 reads CASGGLSNTEAFF. CDR3 bases: TGTGCCAGCGGAGGGCTGTCGAACACTGAAGCTTTCTTT. Together with reference TRBV28 and TRBJ1-1, the CDR3 gives the full variable domain: DVKVTQSSRYLVKRTGEKVFLECVQDMDHENMFWYRQDPGLGLRLIYFSYDVKMKEKGDIPEGYSVSREKKERFSLILESASTNQTSMYLCASGGLSNTEAFFGQGTRLTVV.

This chain uses TRBV6-6 with TRBJ1-6; D is unclear. CDR1 and CDR2 from the germline V gene are MNHNY and SVGAGI (reference sequence). The CDR3 contains 16 residues. Trimming stripped 2 bases from V and 10 bases from J, with 18 bases between. CDR3 DNA sequence: TGTGCCAGCAGTTACCCGCCCCGGCGGGTAGAATCACCCCTCCACTTT. Protein sequence: CASSYPPRRVESPLHF.

This chain links TRBV30 with TRBJ1-6; no clear D gene. The CDR3 loop spans 14 amino acids. Germline-derived CDR1 and CDR2 are GTSNPN and SVGIG (reference sequence). Trimming pared 3 bases from V and 9 bases from J, leaving 15 bases between. The CDR3 reads CAWSDLVQVSPLHF. CDR3 DNA sequence: TGTGCCTGGAGCGACTTGGTTCAAGTTTCACCCCTCCACTTT. The variable domain in full, completed from reference TRBV30 and TRBJ1-6, reads SQTIHQWPATLVQPVGSPLSLECTVEGTSNPNLYWYRQAAGRGLQLLFYSVGIGQISSEVPQNLSASRPQDRQFILSSKKLLLSDSGFYLCAWSDLVQVSPLHFGNGTRLTVT.

This clone turned up a few times. The gene calls are TRBV4-2 and TRBJ2-7; possible D gene TRBD2, 6 bases. There are 15 residues in the CDR3. V shed 0 bases and J shed 2 bases, with 11 bases lying between them. Germline loops: CDR1 LGHNA, CDR2 YNFKEQ. The CDR3 here is CASSQEDRGTYEQYF. CDR3 coding DNA: TGTGCCAGCAGCCAAGAGGACCGGGGGACCTACGAGCAGTACTTC.

The sample holds a few counts of this clone. The chain joins TRBV12-5 to TRBJ2-2; 9 bases are shared with TRBD1. Germline-derived CDR1 and CDR2 are LGHNT and FRNRAP. There are 16 residues in the CDR3. V lost 2 bases and J lost 7; bases outside the gene matches: 8. The CDR3 DNA reads TGTGCTAGTGGTTTGTGGGGGACAGGGACGAGCGGGGAGCTGTTTTTT. Its protein is CASGLWGTGTSGELFF.

V is TRBV7-2 and J is TRBJ2-7; 8 bases agree with TRBD2. Looked up from germline, CDR1 is SGHTA and CDR2 is FQGNSA. J gave up 4 bases and V 5 bases, and 4 bases lay outside the gene matches. CDR3 length: 13 residues. The CDR3 region is CASSTRLAYEQYF. DNA of the CDR3: TGTGCCAGCAGCACCAGACTAGCGTACGAGCAGTACTTC.